This is a list of T cell receptor beta chains from one sample in a study of blood T cell repertoires in COVID-19. TCRdb keeps only in-frame clones here, not all; method: immunoSEQ multiplex PCR. The sample records about 270,000 clones, 86% being singletons. Sequencing was performed on peripheral blood. The receptors derive from a woman aged 55-69 years who had recovered from COVID-19. Both conserved end residues are part of each CDR3. D genes are given only for firm matches. The listing skips clone size in some rows; elsewhere it reads once, few, many or a size class.

TRBV2,TRBJ2-2,NA,TRBD1,TGTGCCAGCAGTGGGACAGGGGGTCCGAACACCGGGGAGCTGTTTTTT,CASSGTGGPNTGELFF
TRBV6-4,TRBJ2-3,NA,NA,TGTGCCAGCAGTGAAGAAGGGGGAAGACTTAGCACAGATACGCAGTATTTT,CASSEEGGRLSTDTQYF
TRBV7-3,TRBJ2-6,few,NA,TGTGCCAGCAGCCCCCCTCCGGGGGACGCCGGGGCCAACGTCCTGACTTTC,CASSPPPGDAGANVLTF
TRBV11-2,TRBJ2-1,NA,NA,TGTGCCAGCAGGAGGAGGACCACCAATGAGCAGTTCTTC,CASRRRTTNEQFF
TRBV9,TRBJ1-2,NA,TRBD1,TGTGCCAGCAGCGCCGGGACAGGATATGGCTACACCTTC,CASSAGTGYGYTF
TRBV6-1,TRBJ1-6,once,NA,TGTGCCAGCAGTGAAGCGGCGAGGCCCGCTAATTCACCCCTCCACTTT,CASSEAARPANSPLHF
TRBV12-3/TRBV12-4,TRBJ1-2,NA,NA,TGTGCCAGCAGAAACTATAACTATGGCTACACCTTC,CASRNYNYGYTF
TRBV7-3,TRBJ2-5,NA,TRBD1,TGTGCCAGCAGCATCGGGACAGGGGGCGAGACCCAGTACTTC,CASSIGTGGETQYF
TRBV5-6,TRBJ1-5,NA,NA,TGTGCCAGCAGCACCCGTCGATCAGGGCCCAATCAGCCCCAGCATTTT,CASSTRRSGPNQPQHF
TRBV19,TRBJ1-1,NA,NA,TGTGCCATTGCGACCTCTTTTAGGGGCACTGAAGCTTTCTTT,CAIATSFRGTEAFF
TRBV19,TRBJ2-7,NA,TRBD1,TGTGCCAGTAGAAGGGCCAAGGGGGCGCTTTCTAATCGGGGAGACGAGCAGTACTTC,CASRRAKGALSNRGDEQYF
TRBV27,TRBJ2-7,NA,NA,TGTGCCAGCAGCCGCTTGTCCTATCCCCTCTACGAGCAGTACTTC,CASSRLSYPLYEQYF
TRBV7-2,TRBJ1-3,NA,TRBD1,TGTGCCAGCAGCTTAGCCCAGGGGGCGGGAAACACCATATATTTT,CASSLAQGAGNTIYF
TRBV28,TRBJ1-1,NA,NA,TGTGCCAGCAGTTTATGGACGTTCGGTCAGGGGAACACTGAAGCTTTCTTT,CASSLWTFGQGNTEAFF
TRBV5-8,TRBJ1-1,NA,NA,TGTGCCGGGGCGGCGGTGGCTTTAATGAACACTGAAGCTTTCTTT,CAGAAVALMNTEAFF
TRBV4-3,TRBJ2-2,NA,TRBD1,TGCGCCAGCAGCGAACGGGACAGACACACCGGGGAGCTGTTTTTT,CASSERDRHTGELFF
TRBV11-2,TRBJ1-1,NA,NA,TGTGCCAGCAGCCTTAACACTGAAGCTTTCTTT,CASSLNTEAFF
TRBV6-1,TRBJ2-5,NA,TRBD1,TGTGCCAGCAGTGAAGAGGTGGTGTGGACAGGGGTCGGAGAGACCCAGTACTTC,CASSEEVVWTGVGETQYF
TRBV7-3,TRBJ2-7,NA,TRBD1,TGTGCCAGCAGCCACTCAGGGACAGGGGTCTACGAGCAGTACTTC,CASSHSGTGVYEQYF
TRBV5-1,TRBJ2-7,NA,NA,TGCGCCAGCAGCCCGCAGGGGCACGAGCAGTACTTC,CASSPQGHEQYF
TRBV19,TRBJ1-4,NA,NA,TGTGCCAGTAGTAGTACGGGTAGGCCCGAAAAACTGTTTTTT,CASSSTGRPEKLFF
TRBV28,TRBJ1-2,NA,TRBD1,TGTGCCAGCAGTCTCCAGGGGGCGGATGGCTACACCTTC,CASSLQGADGYTF
TRBV7-8,TRBJ2-3,NA,TRBD2,TGTGCCAGCAGCTTTAAATCGGGGGGGTACACAGATACGCAGTATTTT,CASSFKSGGYTDTQYF
TRBV18,TRBJ2-7,NA,NA,TGTGCCAGCTCACCTCCGGGGTTCGAGCAGTACTTC,CASSPPGFEQYF
TRBV27,TRBJ2-2,NA,NA,TGTGCCAGCAATCACGGGGGCACCGGGGAGCTGTTTTTT,CASNHGGTGELFF
TRBV5-4,TRBJ2-7,NA,TRBD2,TGTGCCAGCAGCTTAAGCCCGGGAGGACACTACGAGCAGTACTTC,CASSLSPGGHYEQYF
TRBV9,TRBJ2-1,NA,TRBD2,TGTGCCAGCAGCGTCGGTGGGCGGGGGGATTACAATGAGCAGTTCTTC,CASSVGGRGDYNEQFF
TRBV20-1,TRBJ1-1,NA,NA,TGCAGTGCTAGTTGGCCCGAAACTGAAGCTTTCTTT,CSASWPETEAFF
TRBV19,TRBJ1-2,NA,NA,TGTGCCAGTAAGGACAGCCTCCTTGACTATGGCTACACCTTC,CASKDSLLDYGYTF
TRBV5-1,TRBJ1-2,once,TRBD1,TGCGCCAGCAGCCATTTTGGCGATAGGACAGGTGGCTATGGCTACACCTTC,CASSHFGDRTGGYGYTF
TRBV19,TRBJ1-4,NA,TRBD1,TGTGCCAGTAGTACTCTCCCGGGACAGAGAACCGAAAAACTGTTTTTT,CASSTLPGQRTEKLFF
TRBV2,TRBJ2-7,once,TRBD2,TGTGCCAGCAGCCTAGCGGGGCTCGTCTACGAGCAGTACTTC,CASSLAGLVYEQYF
TRBV19,TRBJ1-4,NA,TRBD1,TGTGCCAGTAGTATAGGGAGACAGGGGGGAGAGACTGGGTTTTTT,CASSIGRQGGETGFF